The rows below give T cell receptor beta chains drawn from one sample of a study of T cells in tuberculosis. Generated by immunoSEQ multiplex PCR, the TCRdb table keeps only in-frame clones and is missing some. Counted here are 60,000 or so clones, about 86% occurring once; the ten biggest clones make up 9.5% to 15%. The sample consisted of CD1b-GMM tetramer-negative cells sorted from PBMCs. Receptors were obtained from an adult woman with latent tuberculosis. The CDR3 runs from the conserved cysteine through the conserved F or W. A D gene is named only where the DNA matches it firmly. Part of the rows lack a size; the others show once, few, many or a class for expanded clones.

clone_size d_call j_call v_call cdr3_nt cdr3_aa
. . TRBJ1-2 TRBV5-5 TGTGCCAGCAGCGAGGGGATACAGGGAATGTTATATGGCTACACCTTC CASSEGIQGMLYGYTF
. TRBD1 TRBJ2-5 TRBV5-6 TGTGCCAGCAGCCCTCAGACAGGGGCCGAGACCCAGTACTTC CASSPQTGAETQYF
. TRBD2 TRBJ2-7 TRBV7-9 TGTGCCAGCAGCTGGCCGACCGGGGGGGAATACGAGCAGTACTTC CASSWPTGGEYEQYF
. TRBD2 TRBJ2-7 TRBV5-1 TGCGCCAGCAAAGCCGGGGGGACCTCCTACGAGCAGTACTTC CASKAGGTSYEQYF
. TRBD2 TRBJ2-7 TRBV18 TGTGCCAGCTCACCATGGGAGGGCCCGAGGGACGAGCAGTACTTC CASSPWEGPRDEQYF
. TRBD2 TRBJ2-2 TRBV27 TGTGCCAGCAGTTTCACAAGCACGGGGAGGGCCGGGGCCGGGGAGCTGTTTTTT CASSFTSTGRAGAGELFF
. TRBD2 TRBJ2-7 TRBV4-3 TGCGCCAGCAGCCAAGAGGGTCCCGGGGGGGGGCTTAGGGCCGAGCAGTACTTC CASSQEGPGGGLRAEQYF
. TRBD1 TRBJ2-7 TRBV28 TGTGCCAGCAGTTTCGGGACAGTACCCTACGAGCAGTACTTC CASSFGTVPYEQYF
. . TRBJ2-7 TRBV5-4 TGTGCCAGCAGCGGGGGGTGGGCAGGATCCTACGAGCAGTACTTC CASSGGWAGSYEQYF
. TRBD2 TRBJ2-7 TRBV7-9 TGTGCCAGCAGCCAACTCCCTCCCGGGCTAGCGGGGGGGGCCCACGAGCAGTACTTC CASSQLPPGLAGGAHEQYF
. . TRBJ2-7 TRBV12-2 TGTGCAAGTCGCTCACCGGCCTCTAGCGGGGGGGGGATCCCCTACGAGCAGTACTTC CASRSPASSGGGIPYEQYF
. TRBD2 TRBJ2-7 TRBV7-8 TGTGCCAGCAGCTACGGACTAGCGGGTGAGCAGTACTTC CASSYGLAGEQYF
. TRBD1 TRBJ2-1 TRBV9 TGTGCCAGCAGCGTAGAAGCCACAGGGGGAAGAAGCAATGAGCAGTTCTTC CASSVEATGGRSNEQFF
. . TRBJ2-1 TRBV6-1 TGTGCCAGCGCCAAAATTCATAGCTCCTACAATGAGCAGTTCTTC CASAKIHSSYNEQFF
. TRBD1 TRBJ1-1 TRBV7-8 TGTGCCAGCAGCCCTTCTTTTCGAGGACAGGGCCCAATGAACACTGAAGCTTTCTTT CASSPSFRGQGPMNTEAFF
. TRBD1 TRBJ2-1 TRBV30 TGTGCCTCCTCGGGACAGGGGACGGGTGAGCAGTTCTTC CASSGQGTGEQFF
. . TRBJ1-4 TRBV7-2 TGTGCCAGCAGCTTAGACGGGGAAAAACTGTTTTTT CASSLDGEKLFF
. TRBD1 TRBJ1-5 TRBV25-1 TGTGCCAGCAGCGCACAGGGGGCGGTTCAGCCCCAGCATTTT CASSAQGAVQPQHF
few . TRBJ1-1 TRBV5-1 TGCGCCAGCAGCTTGGCCGGGGGGAACACCTGGGGCACTGAAGCTTTCTTT CASSLAGGNTWGTEAFF
. . TRBJ2-7 TRBV10-3 TGTGCCATCAGTCCGGGTCAGAGGAGATACGAGCAGTACTTC CAISPGQRRYEQYF
. TRBD2 TRBJ2-3 TRBV9 TGTGCCAGCAGCGTAGTGGCGGGGGGGATCACAGATACGCAGTATTTT CASSVVAGGITDTQYF
. TRBD1 TRBJ1-1 TRBV29-1 TGCAGCGCGGGGGACAGGAACACTGAAGCTTTCTTT CSAGDRNTEAFF
. TRBD2 TRBJ2-1 TRBV19 TGTGCCAGTGCCTTCTCTAGCGGGAGAGGAAATGAGCAGTTCTTC CASAFSSGRGNEQFF
once TRBD1 TRBJ2-1 TRBV2 TGTGCCAGCAGTGGGGGACAGTTTAAAGAGCAGTTCTTC CASSGGQFKEQFF
. . TRBJ2-2 TRBV9 TGTGCCAGCAGCGTTACACAGATGAGCCACGGGGAGCTGTTTTTT CASSVTQMSHGELFF
once . TRBJ2-7 TRBV18 TGTGCCAGCTCGACCAATAGAGGGTTCTACGAGCAGTACTTC CASSTNRGFYEQYF
. . TRBJ1-4 TRBV6-1 TGTGGAGTCCAGAGGGGGACTAATGAAAAACTGTTTTTT CGVQRGTNEKLFF
. . TRBJ2-4 TRBV9 TGTGCCAGCAGCGTAGTCGACGGGGGAAACATTCAGTACTTC CASSVVDGGNIQYF
. . TRBJ1-1 TRBV10-3 TGTGCCATCAGGATCCAGGAGGGCAGGGCTGAAGCTTTCTTT CAIRIQEGRAEAFF
. TRBD1 TRBJ1-2 TRBV18 TGTGCCAGCTCACGAGGACAGGGCGGGACCTATGGCTACACCTTC CASSRGQGGTYGYTF
. . TRBJ1-1 TRBV5-1 TGCGCCAGCAGCTATGGACAGAGTGAAGCTTTCTTT CASSYGQSEAFF
. . TRBJ2-1 TRBV7-9 TGTGCCAGCAGCTTAGAACTAGGGGAGCAGTTCTTC CASSLELGEQFF
once . TRBJ2-1 TRBV28 TGTGCCAGCAGTATAGGCCCGGGCAATGAGCAGTTCTTC CASSIGPGNEQFF
. . TRBJ2-3 TRBV6-4 TGTGCCAGCAGTGACTCTGGCTTAACGGGGGATACGCAGTATTTT CASSDSGLTGDTQYF
once . TRBJ1-4 TRBV25-1 TGTGCCAGCTGCGGTCCCGTGGGTGAAAAACTGTTTTTT CASCGPVGEKLFF
. . TRBJ2-7 TRBV19 TGTGCCAGTAGTATAAAGGGCGGGGGCCCCAACGAGCAGTACTTC CASSIKGGGPNEQYF
. TRBD2 TRBJ2-2 TRBV19 TGTGCCAGTAGTATAGAACGACTAGCGGGAGGGCCGGCGAACACCGGGGAGCTGTTTTTT CASSIERLAGGPANTGELFF
. TRBD1 TRBJ2-1 TRBV2 TGTGCCAGCGACGGCACCGGGACAGGGTTGAATGAGCAGTTCTTC CASDGTGTGLNEQFF
. TRBD1 TRBJ2-2 TRBV11-3 TGTGCCAGCAGCTCCGGGACAGGGGGCGGGGAGCTGTTTTTT CASSSGTGGGELFF
. TRBD1 TRBJ2-1 TRBV7-2 TGTGCCAGCAGCTTTATTTGGACAGGGAGCTCCTACAATGAGCAGTTCTTC CASSFIWTGSSYNEQFF
. . TRBJ1-5 TRBV7-2 TGTGCCAGCAGCTTAGGGACAGAACCTAGTAGTGGCAATCAGCCCCAGCATTTT CASSLGTEPSSGNQPQHF
. . TRBJ1-2 TRBV4-2 TGTGCCAGCAGCCGGCCGAACCGGGACGGGGGCTATGGCTACACCTTC CASSRPNRDGGYGYTF
once . TRBJ2-1 TRBV10-2 TGCGCCAGCAGTGACCTCCGCCTGAGCTCCTACAATGAGCAGTTCTTC CASSDLRLSSYNEQFF
. . TRBJ1-3 TRBV15 TGTGCCACCAGCGCCAGACAGAGGAGCTCTGGAAACACCATATATTTT CATSARQRSSGNTIYF
. . TRBJ1-3 TRBV28 TGTGCCAGCTTACCTACAGGTAGTCCCAGCTCTGGAAACACCATATATTTT CASLPTGSPSSGNTIYF
. TRBD2 TRBJ2-2 TRBV4-2 TGTGCCAGCAGCCTCCCAACGGGAGGCGGCAAGAACACCGGGGAGCTGTTTTTT CASSLPTGGGKNTGELFF
. . TRBJ1-6 TRBV7-9 TGTGCCAGCAGCTTAGAATCAGGGGCCCGCGCGCCCCTCCACTTT CASSLESGARAPLHF
. . TRBJ2-3 TRBV7-9 TGTGCCAGCAGCTTAGAGGATACAGCCCTGAACACAGATACGCAGTATTTT CASSLEDTALNTDTQYF
. . TRBJ1-2 TRBV9 TGTGCCAGCAGCCGTTCAGGGTCCTATGGCTACACCTTC CASSRSGSYGYTF
. . TRBJ1-1 TRBV4-2 TGTGCCAGCAGCCAAGGGACAGTCGACACTGAAGCTTTCTTT CASSQGTVDTEAFF
. TRBD2 TRBJ2-5 TRBV7-9 TGTGCCAGCAGCGAGAACCTGGGCCTAGCGGGAGAAGAGACCCAGTACTTC CASSENLGLAGEETQYF
. TRBD1 TRBJ1-1 TRBV9 TGTGCCAGCAGCCCTCACTGGGACAGTTCGCAGGGGGCTGAAGCTTTCTTT CASSPHWDSSQGAEAFF
. TRBD1 TRBJ2-7 TRBV6-1 TGTGCCAGCAGCCTGGACAGGGCGTCCTACGAGCAGTACTTC CASSLDRASYEQYF
few . TRBJ2-1 TRBV9 TGTGCCAGCAGCGTAGAGGCGAGGGCGGGACCCTCCTACAATGAGCAGTTCTTC CASSVEARAGPSYNEQFF